The 13 T cell receptor beta chains in this list originate from one sample, sequenced in a study of CD8 T cells in Susac syndrome. cDNA came from around 0.5 to 1 ug RNA primed by random hexamers. One entry per CDR3 protein results from TCRdb running MiXCR on the immunoSEQ multiplex PCR reads. The repertoire holds 180,000 or so distinct CDR3 sequences, with roughly 94% as singletons. The sequencing sample was made of CD4+ T cells from PBMCs. These receptors were collected from a human donor in good health.

The J gene is TRBJ1-1, the V gene TRBV3-1; D remains ambiguous. Trimming pared 4 bases from V and 6 bases from J, leaving 15 bases between. Germline V gene lookup returns CDR1 LGHDT and CDR2 YNNKEL (reference sequence). The CDR3 has 14 amino acids. CDR3 in amino acids: CASSPQHLKAEAFF. CDR3 DNA sequence: TGTGCCAGCAGCCCCCAGCACTTGAAAGCTGAAGCTTTCTTT.

V is TRBV29-1 and J is TRBJ2-7; tentatively, D is TRBD2 (6 bases). This CDR3 is built from 13 residues. CDR1 and CDR2 (germline): SQVTM, ANQGSEA. The V and J ends lost 4 bases and 8 bases respectively, with 18 bases between them. CDR3 sequence reads: CSVAQGGREQQYF. The CDR3 DNA is TGCAGCGTTGCGCAGGGAGGTAGGGAGCAGCAGTACTTC.

This sequence joins TRBV19 and TRBJ2-7, with a possible D match to TRBD2 (5 bases). The ends were cut back, 6 bases at V and 7 bases at J, with 13 bases in the middle. Germline CDR1 LNHDA, CDR2 SQIVND (reference sequence). The CDR3 is made up of 12 amino acids. The chain's CDR3 is CASRPTTGEQYF. The CDR3, as DNA: TGTGCCAGTAGGCCAACCACGGGGGAGCAGTACTTC. The whole variable domain, remainder taken from reference TRBV19 and TRBJ2-7, is DGGITQSPKYLFRKEGQNVTLSCEQNLNHDAMYWYRQDPGQGLRLIYYSQIVNDFQKGDIAEGYSVSREKKESFPLTVTSAQKNPTAFYLCASRPTTGEQYFGPGTRLTVT.

J is TRBJ1-4 and V is TRBV29-1, with TRBD1 as a possible D gene (6 bases). The CDR3 covers 14 residues. The germline V gene encodes CDR1 SQVTM and CDR2 ANQGSEA. Trimming stripped 1 base from V and 5 bases from J, with 11 bases between. CDR3 bases: TGCAGCGTTGAAGGCCGGGGGCGCAATGAAAAACTGTTTTTT. The encoded protein is CSVEGRGRNEKLFF.

CDR3 residues: CASSVASGTSYEQYF. For the CDR3, the DNA is TGTGCCAGCAGCGTAGCTAGCGGGACCTCCTACGAGCAGTACTTC. V and J are TRBV9 and TRBJ2-7, with 9 bases matching TRBD2. The CDR3 spans 15 residues. The germline CDR1 and CDR2 sequences are SGDLS and YYNGEE. The V and J ends lost 0 bases and 0 bases, in that order; junction bases with no gene match: 1.

The CDR3 reads CATSDRTGWDTQYF. Here the CDR3 DNA reads TGTGCCACCAGTGACCGGACAGGGTGGGATACGCAGTATTTT. This chain connects TRBV24-1 to TRBJ2-3, with TRBD1 matching over 8 bases. CDR1 and CDR2 from the germline V gene are KGHDR and SFDVKD. Trimming at V came to 4 bases and at J to 6 bases, leaving 5 bases not matched to a gene. CDR3 length: 14 residues.

CDR3 region: CSVSSQGSAGYTF. CDR3 coding DNA: TGCAGCGTTAGTTCACAGGGATCGGCCGGCTACACCTTC. This rearrangement joins TRBV29-1 to TRBJ1-2; D possibly corresponds to TRBD1 (6 bases). V lost 5 bases and J lost 8, with 18 bases in between. The CDR3 contains 13 residues. Per the germline V gene, CDR1 is SQVTM and CDR2 is ANQGSEA. The full variable domain, completed using reference TRBV29-1 and TRBJ1-2, is SAVISQKPSRDICQRGTSLTIQCQVDSQVTMMFWYRQQPGQSLTLIATANQGSEATYESGFVIDKFPISRPNLTFSTLTVSNMSPEDSSIYLCSVSSQGSAGYTFGSGTRLTVV.

J is TRBJ1-5 and V is TRBV4-1, with no clear D. V shed 0 bases and J shed 1 base, with 13 bases lying between them. Germline V gives CDR1 MGHRA, CDR2 YSYEKL. The length of the CDR3 is 17 residues. The DNA for the CDR3 is TGCGCCAGCAGCCAAGACGGAGGGATGGGAAGCAATCAGCCCCAGCATTTT. As protein: CASSQDGGMGSNQPQHF.

This chain links TRBV27 with TRBJ2-7, with 7 bases aligning to TRBD2. In germline, CDR1 is MNHEY, CDR2 SMNVEV (reference sequence). The CDR3 extends over 13 amino acids. Trimming cost V 4 bases and J 7 bases; bases outside gene matches: 7. CDR3 region: CASSSRGGEEQYV. For the CDR3, the DNA is TGTGCCAGCAGTTCCCGCGGGGGTGAAGAGCAGTACGTC.

The V call is TRBV29-1, the J call TRBJ2-3; D gene unclear. Trimming took 7 bases from V and 2 from J, leaving 7 bases between them. Germline V gene lookup returns CDR1 SQVTM and CDR2 ANQGSEA. This CDR3 is built from 11 residues. The CDR3 region is CSASDTDTQYF. As DNA, the CDR3 is TGCAGCGCCTCTGACACAGATACGCAGTATTTT.

The chain carries TRBV9 and TRBJ2-3; D gene uncertain. Per germline, CDR1 SGDLS and CDR2 YYNGEE. This CDR3 has 18 amino acids. Trimming cost V 0 bases and J 1 base, with 18 bases left between them. This chain's CDR3 is CASSVVGGVSFGTDTQYF. The DNA of the CDR3 is TGTGCCAGCAGCGTAGTCGGTGGGGTGAGTTTTGGCACAGATACGCAGTATTTT. Combining the CDR3 with reference TRBV9 and TRBJ2-3 gives the whole variable domain DSGVTQTPKHLITATGQRVTLRCSPRSGDLSVYWYQQSLDQGLQFLIQYYNGEERAKGNILERFSAQQFPDLHSELNLSSLELGDSALYFCASSVVGGVSFGTDTQYFGPGTRLTVL.

The table lists this clonotype with a count of one. V gene TRBV3-1 combines with J gene TRBJ2-2; TRBD2 is a possible D gene (5 bases). V shed 4 bases and J shed 6 bases, with 18 bases lying between them. Germline V gene sequence: CDR1 LGHDT, CDR2 YNNKEL (reference sequence). The length of the CDR3 is 16 residues. CDR3 amino acids: CASSLARVYGAGELFF. In nucleotides, the CDR3 is TGTGCCAGCAGCCTGGCCCGGGTCTACGGGGCCGGGGAGCTGTTTTTT.

This clonotype appeared once. The rearrangement joins TRBV20-1 to TRBJ2-5; D possibly matches TRBD1 or TRBD2 (5 bases each). V lost 0 bases, J lost 4 bases, and 12 bases lay in between. This CDR3 is 14 amino acids long. The germline CDR1 and CDR2 sequences are DFQATT and SNEGSKA (reference sequence). The CDR3, as DNA: TGCAGTGCTAGAGATCGGAGAGGGGTAGAGACCCAGTACTTC. This translates into CSARDRRGVETQYF.